This passage covers 30 T cell receptor beta chains from one sample sequenced in a study of T cells in Graves' hyperthyroidism and ophthalmopathy. Amplified regions were TCR beta CDR3 sequences from RNA transcripts. Initially, a first-round RT-PCR of the TCR CDR3 employed the HTBI primer set. TCRdb re-analysed the multiplex PCR reads in MiXCR, keeping a single row per CDR3 protein. The sample has around 600,000 distinct CDR3 sequences, 13% to 15% seen once. Sequences were obtained from blood. The receptors were sampled from a woman aged 18 to 35 with Graves' ophthalmopathy.

V is TRBV19 and J is TRBJ2-1; 12 bases map to TRBD2. Trimming cost V 3 bases and J 8 bases; bases outside gene matches: 5. Germline V lookup: CDR1 LNHDA, CDR2 SQIVND (reference sequence). The CDR3 is 15 amino acids. CDR3 bases: TGTGCCAGTAGTATGACTAGCGGGAGAGGTCATGAGCAGTTCTTC. This sequence encodes CASSMTSGRGHEQFF.

This clonotype was seen only a few times. The chain has TRBV28 and TRBJ2-1; the D gene is possibly TRBD2 (6 bases). Trimming shortened V by 4 bases and J by 8 bases, and 18 bases separated the two germline ends. The germline V gene has CDR1 MDHEN and CDR2 SYDVKM. This CDR3 has 15 amino acids. Here the CDR3 reads CASSSPGLLGDEQFF. CDR3 sequence (DNA): TGTGCCAGCAGTTCTCCGGGACTCCTTGGAGATGAGCAGTTCTTC.

This chain links TRBV6-6 with TRBJ2-2; a possible D gene is TRBD1 (5 bases). Per germline, CDR1 MNHNY and CDR2 SVGAGI (reference sequence). The CDR3 covers 17 residues. V lost 0 bases and J 0 bases, leaving 11 bases between the germline ends. This CDR3 reads CASSYSSGFANTGELFF. In nucleotides, the CDR3 is TGTGCCAGCAGTTACTCTTCAGGGTTCGCGAACACCGGGGAGCTGTTTTTT.

This rearrangement joins TRBV9 to TRBJ1-6, with a weak D call TRBD1 (5 bases). CDR1 and CDR2 from the germline V gene are SGDLS and YYNGEE. Trimming shortened V by 4 bases and J by 6 bases, and 14 bases separated the two germline ends. The CDR3 is 15 residues long. The CDR3 DNA sequence: TGTGCCAGCAGCCCGCCGCAGGGCATTAATTCACCCCTCCACTTT. Translated: CASSPPQGINSPLHF.

The chain carries TRBV6-1 and TRBJ2-6; D remains ambiguous. V lost 8 bases, J lost 2 bases, and 10 bases lay in between. This CDR3 is 14 amino acids long. From germline, CDR1 is MNHNS and CDR2 SASEGT. CDR3 coding DNA: TGTGCCAGCCAATCACCAGCTGGGGCCAACGTCCTGACTTTC. Translating gives CASQSPAGANVLTF.

This clonotype showed up many times. This chain uses TRBV6-6 with TRBJ1-4; D is unclear. Germline V gene data show CDR1 as MNHNY and CDR2 as SVGAGI (reference sequence). V was trimmed by 0 bases and J by 8 bases, leaving 19 bases between them. The CDR3 spans 17 residues. The CDR3 bases are TGTGCCAGCAGTTACTCCGGGCAGTTAAAATTCGGCGAAAAACTGTTTTTT. Its translation is CASSYSGQLKFGEKLFF.

This rearrangement joins TRBV5-5 to TRBJ2-3; D remains unclear. The CDR3 loop spans 16 amino acids. Trimming shortened V by 2 bases and J by 1 base, and 14 bases separated the two germline ends. Germline V CDR1 and CDR2: SGHKS, YYEKEE (reference sequence). This chain's CDR3 is CASSFSYSDGTDTQYF. DNA of the CDR3: TGTGCCAGCAGCTTTAGTTACAGCGACGGCACAGATACGCAGTATTTT.

This clonotype was counted at least ten times. In DNA, the CDR3 is TGTGCCAGCAGCTTAGCTGCGGGGGCCACTGAAGCTTTCTTT. Translating gives CASSLAAGATEAFF. The chain recombines TRBV7-9 with TRBJ1-1, with TRBD1 as a possible D gene (6 bases). Germline V lookup: CDR1 SEHNR, CDR2 FQNEAQ (reference sequence). CDR3 size: 14 residues. The V end lost 0 bases, the J end lost 4 bases, and 9 bases lay between the germline ends.

This clonotype was detected many times. The genes are TRBV5-1 and TRBJ2-5, with D tentatively TRBD1 (6 bases). The CDR3 is 15 amino acids. V was clipped by 4 bases and J by 2 bases, with 15 bases between them. Germline V gene data show CDR1 as SGHRS and CDR2 as YFSETQ. CDR3 nucleotides: TGCGCCAGCAGCCCCACCGGACAGAAACAAGAGACCCAGTACTTC. Its protein is CASSPTGQKQETQYF.

This clonotype was detected many times. The V call is TRBV9, the J call TRBJ2-1, with a tentative D call TRBD2 (5 bases). The CDR3 has 14 amino acids. Per the germline V gene, CDR1 is SGDLS and CDR2 is YYNGEE. V was clipped by 0 bases and J by 4 bases, with 8 bases between them. For the CDR3, the DNA is TGTGCCAGCAGCGTAGAGACTAAATACAATGAGCAGTTCTTC. This codes for CASSVETKYNEQFF.

This clonotype occurred many times. The chain recombines TRBV12-3 or TRBV12-4 with TRBJ2-3; D perhaps matches TRBD2 (6 bases). V lost 5 bases to trimming and J lost 4 bases, with 13 bases between them. The CDR3 has 14 amino acids. The CDR3 loop reads CASSPRLGADTQYF. In DNA, the CDR3 is TGTGCCAGCAGTCCCCGACTAGGGGCAGATACGCAGTATTTT.

This clonotype was observed a handful of times. CDR3 nucleotides: TGTGCCATCAGTGGGGCTTACACTGAAGCTTTCTTT. Amino acids: CAISGAYTEAFF. The chain combines TRBV10-3 with TRBJ1-1; D is unresolved. Per the germline V gene, CDR1 is ENHRY and CDR2 is SYGVKD. Trimming took 4 bases from V and 3 from J, leaving 6 bases between them. This CDR3 is 12 amino acids long.

In this sample, this clonotype turned up many times. The rearrangement joins TRBV12-3 or TRBV12-4 to TRBJ1-1, with a weak D call TRBD1 (6 bases). The V and J ends lost 2 bases and 2 bases respectively, with 15 bases between them. This CDR3 spans 16 amino acids. CDR3 loop: CASSLKPTGRNTEAFF. The CDR3 DNA reads as TGTGCCAGCAGTTTAAAGCCGACAGGTCGAAACACTGAAGCTTTCTTT.

V gene TRBV5-1 combines with J gene TRBJ1-1, with TRBD1 as a possible D gene (5 bases). Germline V CDR1 and CDR2: SGHRS, YFSETQ. Trimming pared 4 bases from V and 4 bases from J, leaving 17 bases between. The CDR3 has 15 amino acids. CDR3 DNA: TGCGCCAGCAGCCCGGGACTTCTTATGGGCACTGAAGCTTTCTTT. Translated, it gives CASSPGLLMGTEAFF.

This clonotype has a count of ten or more. The V call is TRBV11-3, the J call TRBJ2-7, with 10 bases identical to TRBD1. Trimming took 5 bases from V and 4 from J; bases not matched to a gene: 5. The germline gives CDR1 SGHNT, CDR2 YENEEA. There are 14 residues in the CDR3. The CDR3 is CASSRGTGDYEQYF. The DNA of the CDR3 is TGTGCCAGCAGCCGAGGGACAGGGGATTACGAGCAGTACTTC.

In its sample, this clonotype was seen many times. The genes are TRBV29-1 and TRBJ2-1; D gene ambiguous. The V gene's germline CDR1 is SQVTM and CDR2 ANQGSEA. This CDR3 is built from 15 residues. V shed 4 bases and J shed 5 bases, with 18 bases lying between them. DNA for the CDR3: TGCAGCGTTGGGTTAGACTTCTCAACCGACAATGAGCAGTTCTTC. It translates to CSVGLDFSTDNEQFF.

The chain combines TRBV6-2 or TRBV6-3 with TRBJ1-2; 7 bases map to TRBD1. The junction had 7 bases not matched to a gene; V was cut back by 0 bases and J by 6 bases. CDR1 is MNHEY and CDR2 is SVGEGT in the germline V gene. The CDR3 is 15 residues long. CDR3 coding DNA: TGTGCCAGCAGTTACTCGGACAGGCCGAACCATGGCTACACCTTC. Translation: CASSYSDRPNHGYTF.

This clonotype was counted many times. The V gene is TRBV9, the J gene TRBJ2-1; weak D call: TRBD2 (5 bases). Trimming removed 1 base from V and 4 bases from J, with 6 bases in between. CDR1 SGDLS and CDR2 YYNGEE come from the germline V gene. The CDR3 is made up of 13 amino acids. The CDR3 DNA is TGTGCCAGCAGCGTACGAGGGTACAATGAGCAGTTCTTC. It translates to CASSVRGYNEQFF.

This clonotype was recorded many times. The chain joins TRBV3-1 to TRBJ2-3, with D unclear. CDR3 length: 13 amino acids. Germline loops: CDR1 LGHDT, CDR2 YNNKEL (reference sequence). Trimming removed 2 bases at V and 0 bases at J, with 3 bases between. The CDR3 bases are TGTGCCAGCAGCCAAAGTAGCACAGATACGCAGTATTTT. It specifies CASSQSSTDTQYF.

This clonotype has ten or more counts. V gene TRBV28 combines with J gene TRBJ1-5; D is uncertain. With 8 bases removed from V and 2 bases from J, the gap between germline ends came to 16 bases. The CDR3 spans 15 residues. Germline V CDR1 and CDR2: MDHEN, SYDVKM. The CDR3, as DNA: TGTGCCAGCCGTCCCCCCCAGGATGGCAATCAGCCCCAGCATTTT. Encoded protein: CASRPPQDGNQPQHF. Together with reference TRBV28 and TRBJ1-5, the CDR3 gives the full variable domain: DVKVTQSSRYLVKRTGEKVFLECVQDMDHENMFWYRQDPGLGLRLIYFSYDVKMKEKGDIPEGYSVSREKKERFSLILESASTNQTSMYLCASRPPQDGNQPQHFGDGTRLSIL.

The chain employs TRBV27 and TRBJ2-1, with 10 bases that match TRBD2. Trimming at V came to 11 bases and at J to 6 bases, leaving 7 bases not matched to a gene. The germline CDR1 and CDR2 sequences are MNHEY and SMNVEV (reference sequence). The CDR3 runs 13 residues. The CDR3 is CAAGTSARNEQFF. The CDR3 bases are TGTGCCGCCGGGACTAGCGCGCGCAATGAGCAGTTCTTC.

The rearrangement uses TRBV18 and TRBJ2-7; 7 bases line up with TRBD1. CDR3 length: 15 amino acids. Germline V gene sequence: CDR1 KGHSH, CDR2 LQKENI. V trimming: 2 bases; J trimming: 4 bases; junction bases outside the gene matches: 8. The CDR3 here is CASSPLGQHLYEQYF. In DNA, the CDR3 is TGTGCCAGCTCACCATTGGGACAGCACCTTTACGAGCAGTACTTC.

This clonotype showed up just a few times. The V and J genes are TRBV24-1 and TRBJ2-2; perhaps TRBD1 as D (6 bases). Germline loops: CDR1 KGHDR, CDR2 SFDVKD. The CDR3 is made up of 15 amino acids. The V end was cut by 6 bases, the J end by 6 bases, with 16 bases between. The CDR3 DNA reads TGTGCCACCAGTTACCCAGGGGAAGTCGCCGGGGAGCTGTTTTTT. Protein product: CATSYPGEVAGELFF.

This clonotype has ten or more counts. The rearrangement uses TRBV7-3 and TRBJ2-3, with D hard to call. The ends were cut back, 5 bases at V and 8 bases at J, with 14 bases in the middle. This CDR3 spans 13 amino acids. Germline CDR1 and CDR2: SGHTA and FQGTGA. This CDR3 is CASSPASLATQYF. The CDR3 DNA sequence: TGTGCCAGCAGCCCCGCCTCTTTGGCTACGCAGTATTTT.

This clonotype was seen repeatedly, ten times or more. The chain has TRBV29-1 and TRBJ1-2; 8 nucleotides match TRBD1. The length of the CDR3 is 14 residues. Germline loops: CDR1 SQVTM, CDR2 ANQGSEA. V shed 7 bases and J 5 bases; nucleotides not matched to a gene: 12. The DNA for the CDR3 is TGCAGCGGCTACCCAGGGGGCGCGGGATATGGCTACACCTTC. Its translation: CSGYPGGAGYGYTF.

This chain uses TRBV3-1 with TRBJ2-5; D is ambiguous. CDR3 length: 14 residues. With 0 bases removed from V and 4 bases from J, the gap between germline ends came to 9 bases. Looked up from germline, CDR1 is LGHDT and CDR2 is YNNKEL (reference sequence). DNA of the CDR3: TGTGCCAGCAGCCAAGATTGGGCACTAGAGACCCAGTACTTC. Encoded protein: CASSQDWALETQYF.

This clonotype was counted many times. V and J are TRBV2 and TRBJ2-1; TRBD1 agrees at 7 bases. CDR3 length equals 13 residues. The trim removed 7 bases at V and 2 bases at J, leaving 2 bases unmatched. CDR1 SNHLY and CDR2 FYNNEI come from the germline V gene. CDR3 DNA sequence: TGTGCCAGCACCCAGGGGGCCTACAATGAGCAGTTCTTC. Protein product: CASTQGAYNEQFF. Looking up the rest from reference TRBV2 and TRBJ2-1 gives the full variable domain: EPEVTQTPSHQVTQMGQEVILRCVPISNHLYFYWYRQILGQKVEFLVSFYNNEISEKSEIFDDQFSVERPDGSNFTLKIRSTKLEDSAMYFCASTQGAYNEQFFGPGTRLTVL.

This clonotype was seen many times. V usage is TRBV7-9 and J usage is TRBJ2-7; the D gene is possibly TRBD2 (6 bases). Trimming stripped 5 bases from V and 4 bases from J, with 27 bases between. CDR1 and CDR2 (germline): SEHNR, FQNEAQ (reference sequence). The CDR3 covers 18 residues. The CDR3 region is CASSPSVKWEAPVYEQYF. The DNA of the CDR3 is TGTGCCAGCAGCCCGTCTGTGAAGTGGGAGGCTCCAGTGTACGAGCAGTACTTC.

The J gene is TRBJ2-7, the V gene TRBV15, with unresolved D. The CDR3 runs 14 residues. V lost 0 bases and J lost 6, with 12 bases in between. Germline CDR1 LNHNV, CDR2 YYDKDF (reference sequence). The CDR3 DNA reads TGTGCCACCAGCAGAGATCAGAATCGAATCGAGCAGTACTTC. Its translation: CATSRDQNRIEQYF.

This clonotype came up many times. The chain links TRBV5-5 to TRBJ1-6; the match to TRBD1 covers 8 bases. V lost 2 bases and J lost 16; bases outside the gene matches: 5. The germline CDR1 and CDR2 sequences are SGHKS and YYEKEE (reference sequence). The CDR3 spans 12 residues. CDR3 coding DNA: TGTGCCAGCAGCTTCCCCGGGACAGGACTCCACTTT. This encodes CASSFPGTGLHF.